One and the same sample provided the 22 T cell receptor beta chains below, sequenced in a study of CD8+ T cells in alopecia areata. RNA extraction was followed by reverse transcription into cDNA, which acted as the sequencing template. The protocol was immunoSEQ multiplex PCR, while the TCRdb copy is restricted to in-frame clones and leaves out a portion. The sample has 200,000 to 250,000 clones; 50% to 60% are singletons. Sample: CD4+ T cells sorted from blood, taken at week 0. All receptors derive from a human donor with alopecia areata.

The J gene is TRBJ1-2, the V gene TRBV30; no clear D. Trimming cost V 0 bases and J 7 bases, with 15 bases left between them. CDR1 and CDR2 from the germline V gene are GTSNPN and SVGIG (reference sequence). This CDR3 is built from 14 residues. The CDR3 bases are TGTGCCTGGAGTGTGGCAGGACGGGGAATTGGCTACACCTTC. Its protein is CAWSVAGRGIGYTF.

This chain joins TRBV10-3 and TRBJ2-5, with 7 bases identical to TRBD2. V trimming: 8 bases; J trimming: 5 bases; junction bases outside the gene matches: 5. The germline V gene has CDR1 ENHRY and CDR2 SYGVKD. The CDR3 runs to 12 residues. The CDR3 nucleotides are TGTGCCATCGGAATGGGGGGGGAGACCCAGTACTTC. It is translated as CAIGMGGETQYF.

The sample holds one count of this clone. The chain couples TRBV7-9 to TRBJ1-2; a weak D match, TRBD1 (6 bases). The length of the CDR3 is 17 residues. Germline V CDR1 and CDR2: SEHNR, FQNEAQ (reference sequence). V lost 4 bases and J 0 bases, leaving 18 bases between the germline ends. The CDR3 DNA is TGTGCCAGCAGCTCCCTGTCGGGGGCAAGAGCTAACTATGGCTACACCTTC. It encodes CASSSLSGARANYGYTF.

V is TRBV11-1 and J is TRBJ2-1; 9 bases are shared with TRBD2. The germline V gene encodes CDR1 SGHAT and CDR2 FQDESV (reference sequence). V shed 2 bases and J 4 bases; nucleotides not matched to a gene: 0. CDR3 length equals 14 residues. The CDR3 protein is CASSLSGGYNEQFF. CDR3 nucleotide sequence: TGTGCCAGCAGCTTAAGCGGGGGGTACAATGAGCAGTTCTTC. Full variable domain (remainder filled in from reference TRBV11-1 and TRBJ2-1): EAEVAQSPRYKITEKSQAVAFWCDPISGHATLYWYRQILGQGPELLVQFQDESVVDDSQLPKDRFSAERLKGVDSTLKIQPAELGDSAMYLCASSLSGGYNEQFFGPGTRLTVL.

This clone was recorded only once. The chain uses TRBV19 and TRBJ1-4; 12 positions match TRBD1. Germline V gene data show CDR1 as LNHDA and CDR2 as SQIVND (reference sequence). Trimming at V came to 5 bases and at J to 5 bases, leaving 3 bases not matched to a gene. This CDR3 is built from 15 residues. CDR3 in amino acids: CASSVGTGGNEKLFF. The CDR3 coding sequence is TGTGCCAGTAGTGTTGGGACAGGGGGCAATGAAAAACTGTTTTTT.

The chain uses TRBV29-1 and TRBJ2-2, with D unresolved. The ends were cut back, 6 bases at V and 6 bases at J, with 26 bases in the middle. Germline CDR1 SQVTM, CDR2 ANQGSEA. The CDR3 runs 17 residues. The CDR3 loop reads CSVGVPSTALGAGELFF. CDR3 nucleotide sequence: TGCAGCGTCGGAGTTCCAAGTACCGCTTTAGGAGCCGGGGAGCTGTTTTTT.

In this sample, this clone turned up a few times. J is TRBJ2-5 and V is TRBV30; D gene ambiguous. Trimming shortened V by 0 bases and J by 5 bases, and 7 bases separated the two germline ends. This CDR3 has 12 residues. Germline values: CDR1 GTSNPN, CDR2 SVGIG (reference sequence). In nucleotides, the CDR3 is TGTGCCTGGAGTGTACGGGTGGAGACCCAGTACTTC. It is translated as CAWSVRVETQYF. Looking up the rest from reference TRBV30 and TRBJ2-5 gives the full variable domain: SQTIHQWPATLVQPVGSPLSLECTVEGTSNPNLYWYRQAAGRGLQLLFYSVGIGQISSEVPQNLSASRPQDRQFILSSKKLLLSDSGFYLCAWSVRVETQYFGPGTRLLVL.

The chain has TRBV30 and TRBJ1-2; D remains unclear. The CDR3 contains 12 residues. V was trimmed by 0 bases and J by 8 bases, leaving 10 bases between them. Germline-derived CDR1 and CDR2 are GTSNPN and SVGIG (reference sequence). The CDR3: CAWSVFREGYTF. The CDR3 DNA reads as TGTGCCTGGAGTGTATTTCGGGAGGGCTACACCTTC.

The rearrangement joins TRBV30 to TRBJ1-2, with D perhaps matching TRBD1 (5 bases). The CDR3 sequence is 11 residues long. Trimming pared 7 bases from V and 6 bases from J, leaving 12 bases between. The V gene's germline CDR1 is GTSNPN and CDR2 SVGIG (reference sequence). CDR3: CAYDSDDGYTF. The CDR3 DNA reads TGTGCCTATGACAGTGACGATGGCTACACCTTC.

Here the CDR3 DNA reads TGTGCCAGCAGCCGCACCTACCGGGATGAGCAGTTCTTC. Protein sequence: CASSRTYRDEQFF. The rearrangement uses TRBV5-4 and TRBJ2-1; D not resolved. V lost 4 bases and J 8 bases, leaving 13 bases between the germline ends. Germline CDR1 SGHNT, CDR2 YYREEE (reference sequence). The CDR3 length is 13 residues.

For the CDR3, the DNA is TGTGCCAGCAGTGACCCCACAGGGGCCACCGGGGAGCTGTTTTTT. As protein: CASSDPTGATGELFF. The V call is TRBV25-1, the J call TRBJ2-2, with 7 nucleotides matching TRBD1. This CDR3 is 15 amino acids long. Germline CDR1 MGHDK, CDR2 SYGVNS. With 3 bases clipped from V and 4 bases from J, the junction kept 5 bases outside the gene matches.

The chain is built from TRBV7-9 and TRBJ2-5, with unresolved D. Per germline, CDR1 SEHNR and CDR2 FQNEAQ (reference sequence). The CDR3 covers 14 residues. Trimming removed 1 base from V and 1 base from J, with 7 bases in between. DNA of the CDR3: TGTGCCAGCAGCTTAGGGCAGAGCCAAGAGACCCAGTACTTC. Its protein is CASSLGQSQETQYF.

The V and J genes are TRBV20-1 and TRBJ1-2; TRBD1 might be the D (6 bases). CDR1 DFQATT and CDR2 SNEGSKA come from the germline V gene (reference sequence). The CDR3 totals 11 residues. V gave up 3 bases and J gave up 6 bases, with 8 bases separating them. The chain's CDR3 is CSARDRHGYTF. The CDR3 coding sequence is TGCAGTGCTAGGGACAGACATGGCTACACCTTC.

This chain links TRBV30 with TRBJ1-1, with a possible D match to TRBD1 (6 bases). Trimming stripped 8 bases from V and 5 bases from J, with 18 bases between. Germline values: CDR1 GTSNPN, CDR2 SVGIG (reference sequence). The CDR3 sequence is 13 residues long. The CDR3 reads CALELGARTEAFF. DNA of the CDR3: TGTGCCCTGGAGTTGGGGGCGAGGACTGAAGCTTTCTTT.

Here the CDR3 DNA reads TGCGCCAGCAGCCCCGACAGGGCGGGCGGCTACACCTTC. It is translated as CASSPDRAGGYTF. The rearrangement uses TRBV4-1 and TRBJ1-2, with TRBD1 matching over 7 bases. The CDR3 is 13 residues long. V lost 4 bases and J lost 8; bases outside the gene matches: 7. CDR1 and CDR2 (germline): MGHRA, YSYEKL.

This clone has only one observation. The chain has TRBV6-4 and TRBJ1-5; D gene unclear. CDR1 MRHNA and CDR2 SNTAGT come from the germline V gene. Trimming removed 6 bases at V and 0 bases at J, with 6 bases between. This CDR3 region has 13 residues. CDR3 sequence (DNA): TGTGCCAGCAGCACGGATAGCAATCAGCCCCAGCATTTT. Its protein product is CASSTDSNQPQHF.

The rearrangement joins TRBV19 to TRBJ2-7; either TRBD1 or TRBD2 may supply D (5 bases each). Trimming stripped 6 bases from V and 2 bases from J, with 14 bases between. CDR1 and CDR2 from the germline V gene are LNHDA and SQIVND (reference sequence). This CDR3 is built from 14 residues. This CDR3 is CASSGDRETYEQYF. Written as DNA, the CDR3 is TGTGCCAGTAGCGGGGACCGTGAAACCTACGAGCAGTACTTC.

The genes are TRBV2 and TRBJ2-1; 10 bases are shared with TRBD1. Unmatched junction bases numbered 5, after V lost 5 bases and J lost 7 bases. This CDR3 comprises 14 residues. CDR1 is SNHLY and CDR2 is FYNNEI in the germline V gene. The CDR3 DNA follows: TGTGCCAGCAGTTCCCGGGACAGGGGTAATGAGCAGTTCTTC. Its protein product is CASSSRDRGNEQFF.

This rearrangement joins TRBV9 to TRBJ1-1; the D is unclear. The CDR3 length is 15 residues. The V gene's germline CDR1 is SGDLS and CDR2 YYNGEE. V was pared by 0 bases and J by 2 bases, with 11 bases between. The CDR3 DNA reads as TGTGCCAGCAGCGTAGGATCACAGTCCAACACTGAAGCTTTCTTT. It codes for CASSVGSQSNTEAFF.

The rearrangement links TRBV27 to TRBJ2-2; 9 positions agree with TRBD1. The V gene's germline CDR1 is MNHEY and CDR2 SMNVEV (reference sequence). The CDR3 length is 15 residues. With 6 bases clipped from V and 9 bases from J, the junction kept 11 bases outside the gene matches. CDR3: CASRGTGLQGRELFF. In DNA form, the CDR3 reads TGTGCCAGCAGGGGGACAGGGCTCCAGGGCCGGGAGCTGTTTTTT.

Notes on this clone: Other nucleotide sequences from this sample produce the same CDR3. This sequence joins TRBV2 and TRBJ1-5, with D tentatively TRBD1 (5 bases). The germline CDR1 and CDR2 sequences are SNHLY and FYNNEI. The CDR3 has 14 amino acids. Trimming removed 2 bases from V and 4 bases from J, with 9 bases in between. The CDR3 is CASSERQGNQPQHF. CDR3 sequence (DNA): TGTGCCAGCAGTGAACGGCAGGGTAATCAGCCCCAGCATTTT.

The chain carries TRBV30 and TRBJ1-1, with a tentative D call TRBD1 (6 bases). This CDR3 contains 12 residues. Germline V lookup: CDR1 GTSNPN, CDR2 SVGIG (reference sequence). The CDR3 DNA is TGTGCTGGGGGCACGTCCATCACTGAAGCTTTCTTT. Translation: CAGGTSITEAFF.